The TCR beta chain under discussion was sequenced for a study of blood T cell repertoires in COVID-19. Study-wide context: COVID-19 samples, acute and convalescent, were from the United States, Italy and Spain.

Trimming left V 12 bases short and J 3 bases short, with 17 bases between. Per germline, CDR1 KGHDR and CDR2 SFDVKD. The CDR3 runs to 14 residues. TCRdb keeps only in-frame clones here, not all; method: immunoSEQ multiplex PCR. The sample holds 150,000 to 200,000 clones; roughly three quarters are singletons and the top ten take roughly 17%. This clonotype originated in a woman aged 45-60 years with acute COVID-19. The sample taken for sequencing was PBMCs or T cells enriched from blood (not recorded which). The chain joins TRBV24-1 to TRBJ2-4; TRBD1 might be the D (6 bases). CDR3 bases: TGTGCCCAGGGTTGGGGGCCGAACAAAAACATTCAGTACTTC. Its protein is CAQGWGPNKNIQYF.